The rows below give T cell receptor beta chains drawn from one sample of a study of T cell responses to AZD1222 COVID-19 vaccine. Generated by immunoSEQ multiplex PCR, the TCRdb table keeps only in-frame clones and is missing some. The sample carries some 60,000 clones, 86% recorded once. Sequenced here: peripheral blood, sampled 28 days after the second AZD1222 dose. These TCRs come from an adult who received the AZD1222 COVID-19 vaccine. Each CDR3 is given with its conserved first and last residue. The D gene is left open where the match is weak. A row's size may be missing; if present it is once, few, many or a size class.

>-|TRBJ2-3|TRBV5-1|-
TGCGCCAGCAGCTTGACAGGGTTCACAGATACGCAGTATTTT
CASSLTGFTDTQYF
>-|TRBJ2-1|TRBV7-9|-
TGTGCCAGCAGCCCCCGCGGAGGACCTAACTCCTACAATGAGCAGTTCTTC
CASSPRGGPNSYNEQFF
>-|TRBJ2-5|TRBV4-2|-
TGTGCCAGCAGCCAAGTAGGGGCGCGAGAGACCCAGTACTTC
CASSQVGARETQYF
>-|TRBJ1-6|TRBV28|-
TGTGCCAGCATATTATCCGGGGGCCAACATTCACCCCTCCACTTT
CASILSGGQHSPLHF
>-|TRBJ1-1|TRBV5-1|-
TGCGCCAGCAGCTTGGCCGGGAATATGAACACTGAAGCTTTCTTT
CASSLAGNMNTEAFF
>-|TRBJ1-3|TRBV5-6|-
TGTGCCAGCAGCTTGATGGCGCGCTCTGGAAACACCATATATTTT
CASSLMARSGNTIYF
>-|TRBJ2-1|TRBV28|TRBD2
TGTGCCAGCCTAACGGGACTAGCGGGAGGGTTGAATGAGCAGTTCTTC
CASLTGLAGGLNEQFF
>-|TRBJ1-4|TRBV18|-
TGTGCCAGCTCACCCGACGTGGCCACTAATGAAAAACTGTTTTTT
CASSPDVATNEKLFF
>-|TRBJ2-3|TRBV5-4|-
TGTGCCAGCAGCACGAGACTAGTCTCAGATACGCAGTATTTT
CASSTRLVSDTQYF
>-|TRBJ2-3|TRBV5-1|-
TGCGCCAGCAGCACCTCACTAGGAGATACGCAGTATTTT
CASSTSLGDTQYF
>-|TRBJ2-1|TRBV5-5|-
TGTGCCAGCAGCTTGAGTCAGGGTGGCCACAATGAGCAGTTCTTC
CASSLSQGGHNEQFF
>-|TRBJ2-4|TRBV6-5|-
TGTGCCAGCAGTTACGCAGGGACGGAAAACATTCAGTACTTC
CASSYAGTENIQYF
>-|TRBJ2-1|TRBV28|-
TGTGCCAGCAGCGACGAGATGCGGCGCTCCTACAATGAGCAGTTCTTC
CASSDEMRRSYNEQFF
>-|TRBJ2-3|TRBV2|TRBD1
TGTGCCAGCAGTGTACAGGGGACCTACACAGATACGCAGTATTTT
CASSVQGTYTDTQYF
>-|TRBJ2-5|TRBV2|-
TGTGCCAGCAGTGAAGCTGCCGTAATACAAGAGACCCAGTACTTC
CASSEAAVIQETQYF
>-|TRBJ2-7|TRBV13|-
TGTGCCAGCAGCTTACGGGGGTACGAGCAGTACTTC
CASSLRGYEQYF
>-|TRBJ1-6|TRBV6-5|-
TGTGCCAGCAGTTACTCGATTGGGGAGAATTCACCCCTCCACTTT
CASSYSIGENSPLHF
>-|TRBJ1-2|TRBV28|-
TGTGCCAGCAGTTTATTCGAAGGTGGCTACACCTTC
CASSLFEGGYTF
>-|TRBJ2-3|TRBV15|-
TGTGCCACCAGCAGGCCCCCGGGACAACTTATCACAGATACGCAGTATTTT
CATSRPPGQLITDTQYF
>once|TRBJ1-5|TRBV7-8|-
TGTGCCAGCAGCTTAGGGGGCGGGCCCCAGCATTTT
CASSLGGGPQHF
>-|TRBJ2-1|TRBV27|-
TGTGCCAGCAAGGAAGGCACTAGCCGCTACAATGAGCAGTTCTTC
CASKEGTSRYNEQFF
>-|TRBJ1-2|TRBV15|TRBD1
TGTGCCACCAGCAAGGACAGGGCTGGGTTTGGCTACACCTTC
CATSKDRAGFGYTF
>-|TRBJ2-5|TRBV28|-
TGTGCCAGCAGCAGAGTCCAAGAGACCCAGTACTTC
CASSRVQETQYF
>-|TRBJ1-5|TRBV18|-
TGTGCCAGCTCACCAAGAGCCAGGGATCGCAATCAGCCCCAGCATTTT
CASSPRARDRNQPQHF
>once|TRBJ1-6|TRBV30|-
TGTGCCTGGAGTGCGGGCCCAAAGTCACCCCTCCACTTT
CAWSAGPKSPLHF
>-|TRBJ2-5|TRBV6-5|TRBD1
TGTGCCAGCAGTTACACGGGACAGGGGGAGACCCAGTACTTC
CASSYTGQGETQYF
>-|TRBJ1-2|TRBV28|-
TGTGCCAGCAGTAACACCCTTAACTATGGCTACACCTTC
CASSNTLNYGYTF
>-|TRBJ1-4|TRBV5-8|-
TGTGCCAGCAGCTTAGATCGTGGCTGGGAAAAACTGTTTTTT
CASSLDRGWEKLFF
>-|TRBJ1-1|TRBV5-6|-
TGTGCCAGCAGCTTGGGCCATTGGACCCCGAACACTGAAGCTTTCTTT
CASSLGHWTPNTEAFF
>-|TRBJ2-3|TRBV3-1/TRBV3-2|TRBD1
TGTGCCAGCAGCCACAGACAGGGTGCCGATACGCAGTATTTT
CASSHRQGADTQYF
>-|TRBJ1-6|TRBV6-1|-
TGTGCCAGCAGTGAAGGGTGGGGTGGCTCACCCCTCCACTTT
CASSEGWGGSPLHF
>-|TRBJ2-7|TRBV12-3/TRBV12-4|-
TGTGCCAGCAGCCAGGCGAGATCCGAGCAGTACTTC
CASSQARSEQYF
>-|TRBJ1-2|TRBV9|-
TGTGCCAGCAGCGTAGATCCAGGGGGCTACACCTTC
CASSVDPGGYTF
>-|TRBJ2-3|TRBV18|TRBD1
TGTGCCAGCTCACCCACGGACTTACTCCCGGGACAGGGGGCTCGGACAGATACGCAGTATTTT
CASSPTDLLPGQGARTDTQYF
>-|TRBJ1-1|TRBV5-1|-
TGCGCCAGCAGAAATACAGGGATTGGGACTGAAGCTTTCTTT
CASRNTGIGTEAFF
>-|TRBJ2-1|TRBV18|-
TGTGCCAGCTCACCTGACAGAAGCCTCTACAATGAGCAGTTCTTC
CASSPDRSLYNEQFF
>-|TRBJ1-5|TRBV6-5|TRBD1
TGTGCCAGCAGTTACTCTCCTACAGGGGCCAATCAGCCCCAGCATTTT
CASSYSPTGANQPQHF
>-|TRBJ1-2|TRBV5-1|TRBD1
TGCGCCAGCAGCTCTTTACAGGGGGCGGGTGGCTACACCTTC
CASSSLQGAGGYTF
>-|TRBJ2-5|TRBV5-1|TRBD1
TGCGCCAGCGGAGGGGACAGGTCTCAAGAGACCCAGTACTTC
CASGGDRSQETQYF
>-|TRBJ1-3|TRBV7-8|-
TGTGCCAGCAGCCCTCGGCAAGGCTCTGGAAACACCATATATTTT
CASSPRQGSGNTIYF
>-|TRBJ2-7|TRBV28|TRBD2
TGTGCCAGCAGCCTAATAGCGGGGAGCTCCTACGAGCAGTACTTC
CASSLIAGSSYEQYF
>once|TRBJ2-1|TRBV19|TRBD2
TGTGCCAGTAGTATAAGCGGAGCGGGAGATACCTACAATGAGCAGTTCTTC
CASSISGAGDTYNEQFF
>-|TRBJ1-2|TRBV7-8|-
TGTGCCAGCAGCTTCAACAGGGTCGGTAGGGGCTACACCTTC
CASSFNRVGRGYTF
>-|TRBJ2-2|TRBV14|TRBD2
TGTGCCAGCAGCCAAGCCTTTCTGCGGGAGGGCGTAAACGGGGAGCTGTTTTTT
CASSQAFLREGVNGELFF
>-|TRBJ1-1|TRBV7-9|-
TGTGCCAGCAGCCCCACCCCCAGTGGGAACACTGAAGCTTTCTTT
CASSPTPSGNTEAFF
>few|TRBJ1-2|TRBV28|TRBD1
TGTGCCAGCAGTGTACAGACAGGGCCCTACTATGGCTACACCTTC
CASSVQTGPYYGYTF
>-|TRBJ1-3|TRBV10-3|-
TGTGCCATCAGTGAGCCTGCAGGCTCTGGAAACACCATATATTTT
CAISEPAGSGNTIYF
>-|TRBJ2-1|TRBV7-2|TRBD1
TGTGCCAGCAGCGATCGAGAAGGACAGGGGGCTAAGAATGAGCAGTTCTTC
CASSDREGQGAKNEQFF